This T cell receptor beta chain originates from a study of T cell changes during pregnancy in multiple sclerosis. Trimming removed 2 bases from V and 5 bases from J, with 9 bases in between. The CDR3 is 13 amino acids. CDR1 and CDR2 (germline): SGHTA, FQGNSA. Here immunoSEQ multiplex PCR was the method, and the copy in TCRdb shows in-frame clones only, minus some. In the table there are around 100,000 clones, roughly 90% of which are singletons. The chain joins TRBV7-2 to TRBJ2-5; no clear D gene. This sequence originates from a female donor with multiple sclerosis, enrolled in a pregnancy study. The sample here was peripheral blood, taken in the third trimester of pregnancy. The CDR3 protein is CASSLSVPETQYF. CDR3 in DNA: TGTGCCAGCAGCTTAAGCGTCCCCGAGACCCAGTACTTC.